This TCR beta chain was recorded in a study of T cell repertoires in cytomegalovirus infection (dated by TCRdb to about 2019). Looking at the study overall: Peptide stimulations targeted recently identified HLA-C-restricted CMV epitopes, whose presentation resists viral immunomodulation, together with well-studied HLA-B-restricted epitopes. Because public TCR beta signatures pointed to carriage of CMV infection together with the matching HLA type, the HLA type of each donor mattered for the analysis.

The treatment or condition label for this specimen denotes: in vitro stimulation with specific CMV peptide epitopes to enrich CMV-specific T cells. Regarding this clonotype: The antigen it recognizes is unknown. No base qualities exist here, and no much larger clone lies one base off it.

Sequencer: Illumina HiSeq 1500. The public reads were reprocessed in TCRdb via fastp at Q25 and MiXCR, keeping in-frame beta chains. Each CDR3 protein appears once, grouped with its most common genes and DNA. The sample data list fewer than 1,000,000 distinct CDR3 sequences, and approximately 30% of these were observed just once. The ten largest clonotypes hold under 15% of the sample. Spanning cysteine to phenylalanine, the CDR3 consists of 15 amino acids. Only the CDR3 region is kept as DNA, spanning 45 bases read in frame from base 1. According to the germline V gene (reference sequence), CDR1 reads LNHDA and CDR2 reads SQIVND. Trimming at the junction amounts to 0 bases on V and 3 bases on J, and the germline ends lie 11 bases apart. The investigation overall reported the following: The ex vivo response was dominated by HLA-C-restricted CMV-specific TCR beta clonotypes, which also provided the single most frequent clonotype in two of eight donors. Cumulative frequency of public TCR beta family members discriminated carriers of CMV infection plus the relevant HLA type in this cohort and an independent 352-donor cohort.

This sequence was found in a human donor in good health (CMV status not recorded). Some clones in this sample may be carry-over from other donors' samples. The V gene is TRBV19 and the J gene is TRBJ1-1, with the D gene uncertain. Specimen: cultured CD8+ T cells from PBMCs, collected from culture after CMV antigen stimulation. The DNA reads as follows: TGTGCCAGTAGTATAGAACGGGGTTCGGACACTGAAGCTTTCTTT. The translation is CASSIERGSDTEAFF.